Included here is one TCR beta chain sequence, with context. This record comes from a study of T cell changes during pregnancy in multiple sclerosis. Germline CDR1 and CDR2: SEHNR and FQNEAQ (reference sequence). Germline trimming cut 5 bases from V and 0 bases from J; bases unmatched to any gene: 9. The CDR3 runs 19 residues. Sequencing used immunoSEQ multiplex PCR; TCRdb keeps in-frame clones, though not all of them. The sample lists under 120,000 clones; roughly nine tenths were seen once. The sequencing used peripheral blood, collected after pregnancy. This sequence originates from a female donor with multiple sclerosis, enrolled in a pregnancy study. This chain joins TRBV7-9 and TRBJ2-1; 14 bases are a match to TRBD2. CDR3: CASSPRTSGGQISYNEQFF. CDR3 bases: TGTGCCAGCAGCCCCCGGACTAGCGGGGGGCAGATCTCCTACAATGAGCAGTTCTTC.